These T cell receptor beta chains were read from a single sample in a study of blood T cell repertoires in COVID-19. This table comes from immunoSEQ multiplex PCR, and its TCRdb copy is limited to in-frame clones, with some not included. The data hold over 200,000 clones, with around 87% observed a single time. The sample taken for sequencing was PBMCs or T cells enriched from blood (not recorded which). The receptor set was obtained from a young man who had been exposed to COVID-19. The CDR3 runs from the conserved cysteine through the conserved F or W. Each record gives: J gene, V gene, D gene, clone size, CDR3 DNA, CDR3 protein. A D gene is named only where the DNA matches it firmly. Expanded clones are given a class, and other clones once, few, many or no size at all.

J gene: TRBJ1-4
V gene: TRBV5-4
D gene: -
clone size: -
CDR3 DNA: TGTGCCAGCAGCAGGGACGGTCGGGGGGAAAAACTGTTTTTT
CDR3 protein: CASSRDGRGEKLFF

J gene: TRBJ1-5
V gene: TRBV2
D gene: -
clone size: -
CDR3 DNA: TGTGCCAGCAGTGACGGGGATCAGCCCCAGCATTTT
CDR3 protein: CASSDGDQPQHF

J gene: TRBJ1-1
V gene: TRBV6-2/TRBV6-3
D gene: -
clone size: -
CDR3 DNA: TGTGCCAGCAGTTACTCGCACAGCGGGGAGAACACTGAAGCTTTCTTT
CDR3 protein: CASSYSHSGENTEAFF

J gene: TRBJ2-3
V gene: TRBV19
D gene: -
clone size: once
CDR3 DNA: TGTGCCAGTAGTGTGTGGCAAGATACGCAGTATTTT
CDR3 protein: CASSVWQDTQYF

J gene: TRBJ2-3
V gene: TRBV2
D gene: -
clone size: -
CDR3 DNA: TGTGCCAGCCGAATAGCGGCTGTCACAGATACGCAGTATTTT
CDR3 protein: CASRIAAVTDTQYF

J gene: TRBJ2-3
V gene: TRBV7-3
D gene: -
clone size: -
CDR3 DNA: TGTGCCAGCAGCTTACCGGGGGAGACAGATACGCAGTATTTT
CDR3 protein: CASSLPGETDTQYF

J gene: TRBJ2-7
V gene: TRBV30
D gene: TRBD1
clone size: -
CDR3 DNA: TGTGCCTACTCCCCGGGACAGGGGGTGATCTACGAGCAGTACTTC
CDR3 protein: CAYSPGQGVIYEQYF

J gene: TRBJ1-1
V gene: TRBV21-1
D gene: -
clone size: -
CDR3 DNA: TGTGCCAGCAGCCCTGGGCGGGACAGAAAAGAAGCTTTCTTT
CDR3 protein: CASSPGRDRKEAFF

J gene: TRBJ1-3
V gene: TRBV11-2
D gene: TRBD1
clone size: -
CDR3 DNA: TGTGCCAGCAGCTTGGGACCCGGACAGGGGAACACCATATATTTT
CDR3 protein: CASSLGPGQGNTIYF

J gene: TRBJ2-7
V gene: TRBV27
D gene: TRBD2
clone size: -
CDR3 DNA: TGTGCCAGCGCTTACGCCGGGGGGTTCTACGAGCAGTACTTC
CDR3 protein: CASAYAGGFYEQYF

J gene: TRBJ2-4
V gene: TRBV6-1
D gene: TRBD2
clone size: -
CDR3 DNA: TGTGCCAGCAGTGAAGCGGGAGGGCTACTAGCCAAAAACATTCAGTACTTC
CDR3 protein: CASSEAGGLLAKNIQYF

J gene: TRBJ2-7
V gene: TRBV5-1
D gene: TRBD2
clone size: -
CDR3 DNA: TGCGCCAGCAGCTTGGTGGCTAGCGGGGGGGCGACTTCCTACGAGCAGTACTTC
CDR3 protein: CASSLVASGGATSYEQYF

J gene: TRBJ1-4
V gene: TRBV5-6
D gene: -
clone size: -
CDR3 DNA: TGTGCCAGCAGCCGGAGGGAGTATAATGAAAAACTGTTTTTT
CDR3 protein: CASSRREYNEKLFF

J gene: TRBJ2-3
V gene: TRBV2
D gene: -
clone size: -
CDR3 DNA: TGTGCCAGCAGTGAAGCAGGGCGGGGGCGATACACAGATACGCAGTATTTT
CDR3 protein: CASSEAGRGRYTDTQYF

J gene: TRBJ1-1
V gene: TRBV7-2
D gene: -
clone size: -
CDR3 DNA: TGTGCCAGCAGCTTAGTTAAGAACACTGAAGCTTTCTTT
CDR3 protein: CASSLVKNTEAFF

J gene: TRBJ2-3
V gene: TRBV14
D gene: -
clone size: -
CDR3 DNA: TGTGCCAGCAGCCAGGGCCTTCGACGGGGGGCGACAGATACGCAGTATTTT
CDR3 protein: CASSQGLRRGATDTQYF

J gene: TRBJ2-7
V gene: TRBV6-5
D gene: -
clone size: -
CDR3 DNA: TGTGCCAGCGAATCTTACTTCCCGTACGAGCAGTACTTC
CDR3 protein: CASESYFPYEQYF

J gene: TRBJ2-3
V gene: TRBV7-2
D gene: -
clone size: -
CDR3 DNA: TGTGCCAGCAGCTCACGGACTATCGACAGAGATACGCAGTATTTT
CDR3 protein: CASSSRTIDRDTQYF

J gene: TRBJ2-3
V gene: TRBV13
D gene: -
clone size: -
CDR3 DNA: TGTGCCAGCAGCCCGGGGGGCGCTCCCATATATACGCAGTATTTT
CDR3 protein: CASSPGGAPIYTQYF

J gene: TRBJ1-3
V gene: TRBV19
D gene: -
clone size: -
CDR3 DNA: TGTGCCAGTAGACCGCAGGGTTCTGGAAACACCATATATTTT
CDR3 protein: CASRPQGSGNTIYF

J gene: TRBJ2-2
V gene: TRBV27
D gene: TRBD1
clone size: -
CDR3 DNA: TGTGCCAGCAGTTCCGATCCTGCTTTCCCGGGACAGGGTAGTCCCGGGGAGCTGTTTTTT
CDR3 protein: CASSSDPAFPGQGSPGELFF

J gene: TRBJ2-5
V gene: TRBV20-1
D gene: -
clone size: -
CDR3 DNA: TGCAGTGCTAGTAAGGGGGCGGGGATGAGAGAGACCCAGTACTTC
CDR3 protein: CSASKGAGMRETQYF

J gene: TRBJ2-3
V gene: TRBV10-3
D gene: -
clone size: -
CDR3 DNA: TGTGCCATCGCTGACTCTAACACAGATACGCAGTATTTT
CDR3 protein: CAIADSNTDTQYF

J gene: TRBJ1-5
V gene: TRBV10-2
D gene: -
clone size: -
CDR3 DNA: TGCGCCACCAAGGCTCCGGGAGCCAGGGAGCCCCAGCATTTT
CDR3 protein: CATKAPGAREPQHF

J gene: TRBJ2-7
V gene: TRBV6-5
D gene: TRBD2
clone size: -
CDR3 DNA: TGTGCCAGCAGTACCGTCGGGGGGATTACCTACGAGCAGTACTTC
CDR3 protein: CASSTVGGITYEQYF

J gene: TRBJ2-4
V gene: TRBV6-5
D gene: -
clone size: -
CDR3 DNA: TGTGCCAGCCACAGTGGGCTCGGAAACATTCAGTACTTC
CDR3 protein: CASHSGLGNIQYF

J gene: TRBJ1-5
V gene: TRBV30
D gene: TRBD1
clone size: -
CDR3 DNA: TGTGCCTGGAGTGAGGGACAGCTGGTCAAGCCCCAGCATTTT
CDR3 protein: CAWSEGQLVKPQHF

J gene: TRBJ2-7
V gene: TRBV30
D gene: -
clone size: -
CDR3 DNA: TGTGCCTGGAGTGAGACAGACCCCTACGAGCAGTACTTC
CDR3 protein: CAWSETDPYEQYF

J gene: TRBJ2-5
V gene: TRBV5-1
D gene: TRBD2
clone size: -
CDR3 DNA: TGCGCCAGCAGCCCTGGGACTAGCGGGACCCAAGAGACCCAGTACTTC
CDR3 protein: CASSPGTSGTQETQYF

J gene: TRBJ2-1
V gene: TRBV21-1
D gene: -
clone size: few
CDR3 DNA: TGTGCCAGCAGCAAAAAACGGTCCCAGGAGGAGTGTAAGTCCAATGAGCAGTTCTTC
CDR3 protein: CASSKKRSQEECKSNEQFF

J gene: TRBJ1-4
V gene: TRBV14
D gene: -
clone size: -
CDR3 DNA: TGTGCCAGCAGCCACCTTCGGGGGGGCGGGCATGAAAAACTGTTTTTT
CDR3 protein: CASSHLRGGGHEKLFF

J gene: TRBJ2-2
V gene: TRBV3-1/TRBV3-2
D gene: TRBD2
clone size: -
CDR3 DNA: TGTGCCAGCAGCCAATTACTAGCGGGGGGCCCCGCCGGGGAGCTGTTTTTT
CDR3 protein: CASSQLLAGGPAGELFF

J gene: TRBJ2-7
V gene: TRBV6-1
D gene: -
clone size: -
CDR3 DNA: TGTGCCAGCAGTGAAGTCCCTAGCCCCAAGTTTTTCTTC
CDR3 protein: CASSEVPSPKFFF

J gene: TRBJ2-2
V gene: TRBV3-1/TRBV3-2
D gene: TRBD2
clone size: -
CDR3 DNA: TGTGCCAGCAGCCAAGCCGAGCGGGGGATGGCCGGGGAGCTGTTTTTT
CDR3 protein: CASSQAERGMAGELFF

J gene: TRBJ1-2
V gene: TRBV7-6
D gene: TRBD1
clone size: -
CDR3 DNA: TGTGCCAGCAGCCCGGGACAGAATGGCTACACCTTC
CDR3 protein: CASSPGQNGYTF

J gene: TRBJ2-3
V gene: TRBV5-6
D gene: -
clone size: few
CDR3 DNA: TGTGCCAGCAGCCCCGGAGGGACCCCGGGGTATTTT
CDR3 protein: CASSPGGTPGYF

J gene: TRBJ1-1
V gene: TRBV18
D gene: TRBD1
clone size: -
CDR3 DNA: TGTGCCAGCTCACCCACAGGGGAGGACACTGAAGCTTTCTTT
CDR3 protein: CASSPTGEDTEAFF

J gene: TRBJ2-7
V gene: TRBV3-1/TRBV3-2
D gene: TRBD1
clone size: -
CDR3 DNA: TGTGCCAGCAGCCGCGGACAGGGGGCCTACGAGCAGTACTTC
CDR3 protein: CASSRGQGAYEQYF

J gene: TRBJ1-5
V gene: TRBV4-1
D gene: -
clone size: -
CDR3 DNA: TGCGCCAGCAGCCAAGATCGGCGGGGGGGCAATCAGCCCCAGCATTTT
CDR3 protein: CASSQDRRGGNQPQHF

J gene: TRBJ2-7
V gene: TRBV5-4
D gene: -
clone size: -
CDR3 DNA: TGTGCCAGTGGTAGCGTGTACGAGCAGTACTTC
CDR3 protein: CASGSVYEQYF

J gene: TRBJ1-2
V gene: TRBV30
D gene: TRBD1
clone size: -
CDR3 DNA: TGTGCCTGGAGAAGTGGAGGGCAGGGGGGCGCTGGCTACACCTTC
CDR3 protein: CAWRSGGQGGAGYTF

J gene: TRBJ1-4
V gene: TRBV28
D gene: -
clone size: once
CDR3 DNA: TGTGCCAGCAGTTCGCGGGGGAAGGCTAATGAAAAACTGTTTTTT
CDR3 protein: CASSSRGKANEKLFF

J gene: TRBJ1-2
V gene: TRBV5-1
D gene: TRBD1
clone size: -
CDR3 DNA: TGCGCCAGCAGCTTGGGGGACAGTAGATTCTATGGCTACACCTTC
CDR3 protein: CASSLGDSRFYGYTF

J gene: TRBJ1-4
V gene: TRBV6-2/TRBV6-3
D gene: -
clone size: once
CDR3 DNA: TGTGCCAGCAGTTACGATGACCCGGAGTTGGAAAAACTGTTTTTT
CDR3 protein: CASSYDDPELEKLFF

J gene: TRBJ2-3
V gene: TRBV19
D gene: TRBD2
clone size: -
CDR3 DNA: TGTGCCAGTAGCCCCTCCCCCCGGGGGGTGGGAGGAGATACGCAGTATTTT
CDR3 protein: CASSPSPRGVGGDTQYF

J gene: TRBJ2-2
V gene: TRBV15
D gene: -
clone size: -
CDR3 DNA: TGTGCCACCAGCGCTATCAGGGACTTTACCGGGGAGCTGTTTTTT
CDR3 protein: CATSAIRDFTGELFF

J gene: TRBJ1-3
V gene: TRBV14
D gene: -
clone size: -
CDR3 DNA: TGTGCCAGCAGCCAAGATCGTGTGGCCGGAAACACCATATATTTT
CDR3 protein: CASSQDRVAGNTIYF